The rows below give T cell receptor beta chains drawn from one sample of a study of blood T cell repertoires in COVID-19. Sequencing was performed with immunoSEQ multiplex PCR; in TCRdb, only in-frame clones are kept and a portion is missing. This table holds approximately 37,000 clones, roughly 88% found once. Sequencing was performed on peripheral blood. Receptors were obtained from a woman aged 70 to 79 with acute or convalescent COVID-19. CDR3s include the opening cysteine and the closing phenylalanine or tryptophan. D genes are given only for firm matches. Size is omitted from some rows. Given values are once, few, many or a class for expanded clones.

-	TRBV19	TRBJ1-4	-	TGTGCCACCAGCCAAGGGGGGGGACGGAAACTGTTTTTT	CATSQGGGRKLFF
few	TRBV4-3	TRBJ2-2	-	TGCGCCAGCAGCCAAGATATGGGGGCCGCGGGCACCGGGGAGCTGTTTTTT	CASSQDMGAAGTGELFF
-	TRBV27	TRBJ2-2	-	TGTGCCAGCAGTTTATTCCCGCTCGAGGGAACCGGGGAGCTGTTTTTT	CASSLFPLEGTGELFF
-	TRBV10-2	TRBJ2-3	TRBD2	TGCGCCAGCAGCAGGTCCGGGACTAGAAGCACAGATACGCAGTATTTT	CASSRSGTRSTDTQYF
-	TRBV10-1	TRBJ1-6	-	TGCGCCAGCAGTGATAGGGGTAATTCACCCCTCCACTTT	CASSDRGNSPLHF
-	TRBV10-2	TRBJ1-3	TRBD1	TGCGCGACAAAGACAGGGGGCGCGTCGGGAAACACCATATATTTT	CATKTGGASGNTIYF
-	TRBV5-1	TRBJ2-2	TRBD1	TGCGCCAGCAGTGGGACAGGGGGGACCGGGGAGCTGTTTTTT	CASSGTGGTGELFF
few	TRBV6-1	TRBJ1-2	-	TGTGCCAGCAGCCCGGGACATGAGGGCTACACCTTC	CASSPGHEGYTF
-	TRBV7-2	TRBJ2-5	TRBD2	TGTGCCAGCAGCCCGGGACTAATCCAAGAGACCCAGTACTTC	CASSPGLIQETQYF
-	TRBV30	TRBJ1-1	-	TGTGCCTGGAGTGCAGAACAGCCAAGCACTGAAGCTTTCTTT	CAWSAEQPSTEAFF
once	TRBV27	TRBJ2-2	-	TGTGCCAGCAGTCTCGGTTTCGACACCGGGGAGCTGTTTTTT	CASSLGFDTGELFF
-	TRBV9	TRBJ2-2	TRBD1	TGTGCCAGCAGCGTGAAACAGGGGGCGACGGGGACCGGGGAGCTGTTTTTT	CASSVKQGATGTGELFF
-	TRBV28	TRBJ1-5	-	TGTGCCACCTACAGGATCCCGGGTTATCAGCCCCAGCATTTT	CATYRIPGYQPQHF